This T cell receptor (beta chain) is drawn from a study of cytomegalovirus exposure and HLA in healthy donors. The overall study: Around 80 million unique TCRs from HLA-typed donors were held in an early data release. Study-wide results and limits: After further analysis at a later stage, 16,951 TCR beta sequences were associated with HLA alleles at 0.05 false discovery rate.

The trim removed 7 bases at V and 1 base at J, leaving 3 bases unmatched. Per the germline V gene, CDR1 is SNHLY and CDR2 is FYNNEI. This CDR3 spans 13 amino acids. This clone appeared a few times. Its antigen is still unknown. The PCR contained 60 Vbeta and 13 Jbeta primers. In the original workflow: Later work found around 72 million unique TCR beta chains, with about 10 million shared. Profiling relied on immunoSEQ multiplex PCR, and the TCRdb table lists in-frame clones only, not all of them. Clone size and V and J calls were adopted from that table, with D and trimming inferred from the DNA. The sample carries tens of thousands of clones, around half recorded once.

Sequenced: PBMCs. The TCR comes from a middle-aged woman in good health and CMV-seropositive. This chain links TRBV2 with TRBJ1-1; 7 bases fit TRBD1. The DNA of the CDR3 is TGTGCCAGCATGGGACAGCAGAACACTGAAGCTTTCTTT. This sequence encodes CASMGQQNTEAFF.